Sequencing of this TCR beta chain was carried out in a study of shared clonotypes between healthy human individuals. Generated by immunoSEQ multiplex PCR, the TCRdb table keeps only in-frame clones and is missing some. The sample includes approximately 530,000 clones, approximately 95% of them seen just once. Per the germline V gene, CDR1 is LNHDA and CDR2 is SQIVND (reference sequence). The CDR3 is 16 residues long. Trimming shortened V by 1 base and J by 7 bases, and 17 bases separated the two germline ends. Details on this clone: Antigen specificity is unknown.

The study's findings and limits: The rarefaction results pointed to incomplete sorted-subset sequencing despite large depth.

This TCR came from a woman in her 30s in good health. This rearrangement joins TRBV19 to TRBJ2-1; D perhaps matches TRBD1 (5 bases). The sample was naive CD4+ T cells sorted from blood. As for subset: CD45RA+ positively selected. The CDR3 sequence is CASSIGRGLERNEQFF. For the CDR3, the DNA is TGTGCCAGTAGTATAGGAAGGGGCCTTGAAAGGAATGAGCAGTTCTTC.